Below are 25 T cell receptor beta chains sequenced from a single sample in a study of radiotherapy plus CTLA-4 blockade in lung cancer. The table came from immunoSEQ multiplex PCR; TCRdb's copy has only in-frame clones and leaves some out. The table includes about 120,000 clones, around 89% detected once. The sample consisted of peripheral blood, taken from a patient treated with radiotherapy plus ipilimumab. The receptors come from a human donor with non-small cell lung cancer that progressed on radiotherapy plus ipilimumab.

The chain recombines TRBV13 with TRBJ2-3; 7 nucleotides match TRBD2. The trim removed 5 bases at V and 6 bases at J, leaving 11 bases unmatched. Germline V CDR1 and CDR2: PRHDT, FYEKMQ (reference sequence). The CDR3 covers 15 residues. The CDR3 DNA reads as TGTGCCAGCAGCCCCCGGACTAGATTTGGGGATACGCAGTATTTT. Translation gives CASSPRTRFGDTQYF.

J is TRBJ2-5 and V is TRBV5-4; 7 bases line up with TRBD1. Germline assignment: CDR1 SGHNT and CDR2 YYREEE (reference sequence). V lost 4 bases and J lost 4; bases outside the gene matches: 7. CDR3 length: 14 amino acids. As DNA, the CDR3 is TGTGCCAGCAGCGGACAGGTCCTGGGAGAGACCCAGTACTTC. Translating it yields CASSGQVLGETQYF.

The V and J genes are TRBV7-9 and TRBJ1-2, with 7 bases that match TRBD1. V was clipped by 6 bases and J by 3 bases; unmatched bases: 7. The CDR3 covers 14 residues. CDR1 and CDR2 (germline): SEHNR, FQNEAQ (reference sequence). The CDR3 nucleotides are TGTGCCAGCAGGGGAGGGGGCACTTACTATGGCTACACCTTC. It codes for CASRGGGTYYGYTF.

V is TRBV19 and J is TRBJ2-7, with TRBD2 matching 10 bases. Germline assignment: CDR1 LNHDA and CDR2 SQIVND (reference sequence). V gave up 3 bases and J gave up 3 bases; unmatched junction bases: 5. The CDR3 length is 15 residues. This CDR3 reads CASSIPGLASYEQYF. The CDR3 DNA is TGTGCCAGTAGTATTCCGGGACTAGCGAGCTACGAGCAGTACTTC.

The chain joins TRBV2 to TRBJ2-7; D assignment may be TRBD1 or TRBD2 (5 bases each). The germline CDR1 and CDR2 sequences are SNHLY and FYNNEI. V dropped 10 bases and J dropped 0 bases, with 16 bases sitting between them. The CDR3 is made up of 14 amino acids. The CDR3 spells CAIDGTQGSYEQYF. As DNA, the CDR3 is TGTGCCATCGACGGGACGCAAGGCTCCTACGAGCAGTACTTC.

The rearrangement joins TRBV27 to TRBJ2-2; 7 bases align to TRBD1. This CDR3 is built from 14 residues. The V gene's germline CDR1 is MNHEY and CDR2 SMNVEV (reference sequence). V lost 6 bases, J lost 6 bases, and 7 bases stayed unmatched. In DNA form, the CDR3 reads TGTGCCAGCAGGGGAACCGACAGGGCCGGGGAGCTGTTTTTT. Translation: CASRGTDRAGELFF.

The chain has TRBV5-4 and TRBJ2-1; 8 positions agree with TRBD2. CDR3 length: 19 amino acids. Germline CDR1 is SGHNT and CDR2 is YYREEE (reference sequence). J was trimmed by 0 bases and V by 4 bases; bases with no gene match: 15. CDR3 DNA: TGTGCCAGCAGCGCTACGTCCGGCGGGAGGCCTCCCTCCTACAATGAGCAGTTCTTC. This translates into CASSATSGGRPPSYNEQFF.

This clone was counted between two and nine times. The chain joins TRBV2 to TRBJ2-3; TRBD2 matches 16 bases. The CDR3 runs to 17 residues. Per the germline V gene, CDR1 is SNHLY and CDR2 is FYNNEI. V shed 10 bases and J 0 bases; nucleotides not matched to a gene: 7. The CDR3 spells CATRGLAGGASTDTQYF. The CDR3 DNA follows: TGTGCCACCAGGGGACTAGCGGGGGGGGCTAGCACAGATACGCAGTATTTT.

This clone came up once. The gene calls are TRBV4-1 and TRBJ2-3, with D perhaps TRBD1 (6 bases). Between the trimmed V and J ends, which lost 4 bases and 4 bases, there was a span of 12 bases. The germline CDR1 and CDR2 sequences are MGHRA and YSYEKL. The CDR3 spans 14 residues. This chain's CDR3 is CASSPSGAADTQYF. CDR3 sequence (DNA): TGCGCCAGCAGCCCCTCAGGGGCGGCAGATACGCAGTATTTT.

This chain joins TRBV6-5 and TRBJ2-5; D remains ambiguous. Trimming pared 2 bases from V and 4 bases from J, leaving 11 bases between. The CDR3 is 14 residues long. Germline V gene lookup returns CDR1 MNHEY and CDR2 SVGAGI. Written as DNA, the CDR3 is TGTGCCAGCAGTTACGAGTGGGGTCGAGAGACCCAGTACTTC. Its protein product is CASSYEWGRETQYF.

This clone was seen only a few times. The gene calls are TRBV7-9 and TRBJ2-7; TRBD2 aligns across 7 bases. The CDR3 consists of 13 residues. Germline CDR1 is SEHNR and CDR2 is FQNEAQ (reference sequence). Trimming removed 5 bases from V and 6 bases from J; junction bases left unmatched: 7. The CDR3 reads CASSLRDYGEQYF. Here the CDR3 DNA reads TGTGCCAGCAGCCTCCGGGACTACGGCGAGCAGTACTTC.

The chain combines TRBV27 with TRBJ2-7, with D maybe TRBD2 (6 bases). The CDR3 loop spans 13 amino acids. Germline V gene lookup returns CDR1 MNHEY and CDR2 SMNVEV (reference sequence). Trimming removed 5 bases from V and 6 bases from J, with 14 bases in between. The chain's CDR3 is CASSGPTSTEQYF. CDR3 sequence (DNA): TGTGCCAGCAGTGGACCGACTAGTACCGAGCAGTACTTC.

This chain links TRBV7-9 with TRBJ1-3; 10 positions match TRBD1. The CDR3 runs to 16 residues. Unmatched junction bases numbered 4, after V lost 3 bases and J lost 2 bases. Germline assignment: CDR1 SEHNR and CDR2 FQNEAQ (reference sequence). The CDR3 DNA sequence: TGTGCCAGCAGCTTGGAGGGACAGGGGACTGGAAACACCATATATTTT. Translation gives CASSLEGQGTGNTIYF.

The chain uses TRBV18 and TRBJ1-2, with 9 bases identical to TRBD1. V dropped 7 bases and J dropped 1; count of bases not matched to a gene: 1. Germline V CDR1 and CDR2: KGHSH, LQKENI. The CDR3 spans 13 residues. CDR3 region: CASWTGDNYGYTF. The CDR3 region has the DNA TGTGCCAGCTGGACAGGGGATAACTATGGCTACACCTTC.

The CDR3 nucleotides are TGTGCCAGCAGGGCTAGAAACGAGCAGTACTTC. Amino acid sequence: CASRARNEQYF. The chain is built from TRBV27 and TRBJ2-7, with D unclear. Trimming shortened V by 6 bases and J by 5 bases, and 8 bases separated the two germline ends. Germline-derived CDR1 and CDR2 are MNHEY and SMNVEV (reference sequence). CDR3 size: 11 residues.

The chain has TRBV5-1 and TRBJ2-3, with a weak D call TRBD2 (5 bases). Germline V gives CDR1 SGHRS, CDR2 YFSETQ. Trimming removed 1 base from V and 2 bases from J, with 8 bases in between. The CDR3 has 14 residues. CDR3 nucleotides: TGCGCCAGCAGCTTGATCGGGGACACAGATACGCAGTATTTT. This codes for CASSLIGDTDTQYF.

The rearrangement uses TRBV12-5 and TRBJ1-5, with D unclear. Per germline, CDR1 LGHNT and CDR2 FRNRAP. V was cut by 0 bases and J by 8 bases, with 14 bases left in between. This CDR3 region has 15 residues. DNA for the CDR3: TGTGCTAGTGGTTTGGTCGGGATGCCTGTGGAGCCCCAGCATTTT. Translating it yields CASGLVGMPVEPQHF.

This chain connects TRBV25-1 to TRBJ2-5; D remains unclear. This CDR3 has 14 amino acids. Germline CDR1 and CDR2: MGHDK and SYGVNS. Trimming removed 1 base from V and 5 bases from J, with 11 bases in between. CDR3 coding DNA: TGTGCCAGCAGTGAATCCGGCCTCGCGGAGACCCAGTACTTC. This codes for CASSESGLAETQYF.

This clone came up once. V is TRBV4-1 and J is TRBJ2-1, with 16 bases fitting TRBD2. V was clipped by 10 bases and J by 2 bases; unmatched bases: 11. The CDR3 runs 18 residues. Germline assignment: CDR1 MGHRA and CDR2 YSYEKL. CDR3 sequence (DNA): TGCGCCACAAGGGGACTAGCGGGAGGGCCGGGCACCTACAATGAGCAGTTCTTC. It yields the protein CATRGLAGGPGTYNEQFF.

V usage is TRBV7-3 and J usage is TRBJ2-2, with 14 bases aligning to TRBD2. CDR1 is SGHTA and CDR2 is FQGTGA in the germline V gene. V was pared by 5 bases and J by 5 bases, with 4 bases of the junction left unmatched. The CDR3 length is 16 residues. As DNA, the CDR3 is TGTGCCAGCAGCGCGGGACTAGCGGGGGTTACCGGGGAGCTGTTTTTT. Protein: CASSAGLAGVTGELFF.

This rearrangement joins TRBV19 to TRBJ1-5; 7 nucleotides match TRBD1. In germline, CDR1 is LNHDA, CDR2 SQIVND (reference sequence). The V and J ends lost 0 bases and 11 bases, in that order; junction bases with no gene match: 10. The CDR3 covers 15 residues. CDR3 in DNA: TGTGCCAGTAGTATAGACAACGGGCGGCAGGGGGCCCAGCATTTT. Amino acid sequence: CASSIDNGRQGAQHF.

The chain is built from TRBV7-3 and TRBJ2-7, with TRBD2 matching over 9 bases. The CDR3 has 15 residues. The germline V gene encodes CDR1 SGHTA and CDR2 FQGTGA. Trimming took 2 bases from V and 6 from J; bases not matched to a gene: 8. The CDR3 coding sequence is TGTGCCAGCAGCTTATTGGCGGGAGGGTCGGGCGAGCAGTACTTC. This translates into CASSLLAGGSGEQYF.

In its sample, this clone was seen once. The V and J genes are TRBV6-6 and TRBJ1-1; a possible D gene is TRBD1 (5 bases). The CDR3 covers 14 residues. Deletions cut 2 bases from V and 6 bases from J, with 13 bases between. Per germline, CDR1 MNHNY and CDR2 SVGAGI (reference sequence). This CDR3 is CASSYRQGGSEAFF. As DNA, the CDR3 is TGTGCCAGCAGTTACCGCCAGGGTGGGTCTGAAGCTTTCTTT.

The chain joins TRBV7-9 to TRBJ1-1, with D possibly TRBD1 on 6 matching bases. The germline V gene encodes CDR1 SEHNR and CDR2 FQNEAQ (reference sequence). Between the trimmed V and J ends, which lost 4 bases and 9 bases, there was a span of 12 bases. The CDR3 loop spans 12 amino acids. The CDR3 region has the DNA TGTGCCAGCAGCTATGCCGGGGGCAAAGCTTTCTTT. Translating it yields CASSYAGGKAFF.

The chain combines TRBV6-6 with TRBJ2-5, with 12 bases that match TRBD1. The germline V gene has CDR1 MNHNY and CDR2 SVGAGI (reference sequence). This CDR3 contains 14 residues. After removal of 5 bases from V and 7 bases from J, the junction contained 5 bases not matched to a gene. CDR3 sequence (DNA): TGTGCCAGCAGTCGGGACAGGGGGCCGGGGACCCAGTACTTC. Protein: CASSRDRGPGTQYF.